These 10 T cell receptor beta chains share one sample of origin, sequenced in a study of blood T cell repertoires in COVID-19. Using immunoSEQ multiplex PCR, the repertoire was profiled, and TCRdb retains in-frame clones only, with some absent. The sample includes 70,000 to 90,000 clones, about 80% of them seen just once. Sequencing was done on a sample of peripheral blood. These receptors were obtained from a human donor in a cohort sampled during active COVID-19.

The chain couples TRBV6-1 to TRBJ1-2, with D hard to call. This CDR3 contains 16 residues. Trimming removed 4 bases from V and 4 bases from J, with 19 bases in between. The V gene's germline CDR1 is MNHNS and CDR2 SASEGT. CDR3 amino acids: CASSAFPRITAYGYTF. CDR3 sequence (DNA): TGTGCCAGCAGTGCGTTTCCCCGCATTACAGCCTATGGCTACACCTTC.

The CDR3 DNA reads as TGTGCCAGCAGCCTAGAGGGGGACCTTGAAAAACTGTTTTTT. This sequence encodes CASSLEGDLEKLFF. V usage is TRBV28 and J usage is TRBJ1-4, with D possibly being TRBD1 (6 bases). Trimming stripped 6 bases from V and 7 bases from J, with 15 bases between. The CDR3 runs 14 residues. The germline gives CDR1 MDHEN, CDR2 SYDVKM.

The chain is built from TRBV11-3 and TRBJ2-1, with D hard to call. This CDR3 region has 13 residues. Deletions cut 0 bases from V and 12 bases from J, with 12 bases between. The germline V gene has CDR1 SGHNT and CDR2 YENEEA. The chain's CDR3 is CASSLDSPTPQFF. For the CDR3, the DNA is TGTGCCAGCAGCTTAGACTCTCCAACACCGCAGTTCTTC. The whole variable domain, remainder taken from reference TRBV11-3 and TRBJ2-1, is EAGVVQSPRYKIIEKKQPVAFWCNPISGHNTLYWYLQNLGQGPELLIRYENEEAVDDSQLPKDRFSAERLKGVDSTLKIQPAELGDSAVYLCASSLDSPTPQFFGPGTRLTVL.

The chain recombines TRBV2 with TRBJ2-1; 10 bases fit TRBD2. The CDR3 sequence is 14 residues long. The germline V gene has CDR1 SNHLY and CDR2 FYNNEI. With 5 bases clipped from V and 3 bases from J, the junction kept 1 base outside the gene matches. CDR3 loop: CASSIAGGYNEQFF. CDR3 in DNA: TGTGCCAGCAGTATAGCGGGAGGCTACAATGAGCAGTTCTTC. The full variable domain, with the rest looked up from reference TRBV2 and TRBJ2-1, is EPEVTQTPSHQVTQMGQEVILRCVPISNHLYFYWYRQILGQKVEFLVSFYNNEISEKSEIFDDQFSVERPDGSNFTLKIRSTKLEDSAMYFCASSIAGGYNEQFFGPGTRLTVL.

This chain links TRBV10-1 with TRBJ1-3; tentative D call: TRBD1 (5 bases). Between the trimmed V and J ends, which lost 9 bases and 1 base, there was a span of 10 bases. Germline lookup yields CDR1 WNHNN and CDR2 SYGVQD (reference sequence). This CDR3 is 13 amino acids long. CDR3 coding DNA: TGCGCCAGTCAACAGGTTTCTGGAAACACCATATATTTT. Its translation is CASQQVSGNTIYF.

This clone was counted between two and nine times. The chain employs TRBV14 and TRBJ2-3; 11 nucleotides match TRBD1. J lost 8 bases, V lost 4 bases, and 5 bases had no gene match. Germline CDR1 is SGHDN and CDR2 is FVKESK. The CDR3 has 14 residues. CDR3 region: CASSPTGQGGTQYF. The CDR3 nucleotides read TGTGCCAGCAGCCCTACGGGACAGGGGGGTACGCAGTATTTT.

For the CDR3, the DNA is TGTGCCAGCAAGCGGACTCTTTCCTCCTACGAGCAGTACTTC. Its translation is CASKRTLSSYEQYF. The genes are TRBV11-2 and TRBJ2-7; tentatively, D is TRBD2 (5 bases). This CDR3 comprises 14 residues. Trimming took off 7 bases at V and 0 bases at J, with 13 bases between the two ends. Germline values: CDR1 SGHAT, CDR2 FQNNGV.

The chain employs TRBV6-1 and TRBJ1-6; 12 bases align to TRBD1. Trimming removed 0 bases from V and 7 bases from J; junction bases left unmatched: 1. The CDR3 sequence is 16 residues long. The V gene's germline CDR1 is MNHNS and CDR2 SASEGT. Written as DNA, the CDR3 is TGTGCCAGCAGTGAAGCGGGGACAGGGGGCAATTCACCCCTCCACTTT. Translated: CASSEAGTGGNSPLHF.

CDR3 protein: CASSRAGTGGQPQHF. The CDR3, as DNA: TGTGCCAGCAGCCGAGCTGGGACAGGGGGCCAGCCCCAGCATTTT. V usage is TRBV3-1 (or the pseudogene TRBV3-2) and J usage is TRBJ1-5, with TRBD1 matching 12 bases. CDR1 and CDR2 (germline): LGHDT, YNNKEL (reference sequence). Trimming removed 4 bases from V and 7 bases from J; junction bases left unmatched: 5. CDR3 size: 15 residues.

The V gene is TRBV3-1 (or the pseudogene TRBV3-2), the J gene TRBJ1-2, with 9 bases identical to TRBD1. The ends lost 6 bases at V and 6 bases at J; junction bases unmatched: 11. Germline V lookup: CDR1 LGHDT, CDR2 YNNKEL (reference sequence). The CDR3 consists of 15 residues. DNA of the CDR3: TGTGCCAGCAGTCCTATGAGGGACAGGGTAGATGGCTACACCTTC. Translation: CASSPMRDRVDGYTF.